The sequence of this T cell receptor beta chain was determined in a study of T-cell memory formation after mild COVID-19. V lost 5 bases to trimming and J lost 0 bases, with 12 bases between them. The CDR3 is made up of 16 amino acids. CDR1 SGHNT and CDR2 YYREEE come from the germline V gene (reference sequence). TCRdb re-called the 5' RACE reads through MiXCR, storing one row per CDR3 protein. The table lists around 6,000 distinct CDR3 sequences, around 20% of them singletons. The sequence was obtained from an adult woman who had mild COVID-19 (a few samples of this study predate the infection). Cell type and time point are not known. Sequenced input: PBMCs or a T cell subset sorted from them (not recorded which). This chain uses TRBV5-4 with TRBJ1-6; D is unclear. CDR3 region: CASRAMKGSYNSPLHF. CDR3 coding DNA: TGTGCCAGCAGGGCCATGAAGGGCTCCTATAATTCACCCCTCCACTTT.